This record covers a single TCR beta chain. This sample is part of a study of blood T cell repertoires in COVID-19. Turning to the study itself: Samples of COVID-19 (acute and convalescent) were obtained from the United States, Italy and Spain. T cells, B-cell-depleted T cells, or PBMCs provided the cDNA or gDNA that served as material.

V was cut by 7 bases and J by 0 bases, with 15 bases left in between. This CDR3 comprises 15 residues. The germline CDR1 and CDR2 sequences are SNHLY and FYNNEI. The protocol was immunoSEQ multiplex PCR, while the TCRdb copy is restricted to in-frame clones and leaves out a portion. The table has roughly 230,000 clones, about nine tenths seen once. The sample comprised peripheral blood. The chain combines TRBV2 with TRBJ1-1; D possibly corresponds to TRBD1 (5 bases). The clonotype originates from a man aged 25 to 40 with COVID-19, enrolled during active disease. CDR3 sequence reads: CASTGFLTMNTEAFF. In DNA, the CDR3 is TGTGCCAGCACAGGGTTTTTAACCATGAACACTGAAGCTTTCTTT.